One and the same sample provided the 19 T cell receptor beta chains below, sequenced in a study of shared clonotypes between healthy human individuals. Repertoires were generated with immunoSEQ multiplex PCR, while TCRdb's copy carries only in-frame clones and drops some. Here the sample spans about 330,000 clones, around 86% being singletons. Specimen: memory CD8+ T cells sorted from blood. Subset here: CD45RO+ cells pooled with CCR7-negative TemRA cells. All receptors come from a man between 18 and 29 years old in good health.

This clone was seen only once. This chain uses TRBV5-6 with TRBJ2-7; D unresolved. V lost 4 bases and J 0 bases, leaving 11 bases between the germline ends. The CDR3 is 14 amino acids. Germline-derived CDR1 and CDR2 are SGHDT and YYEEEE. Here the CDR3 DNA reads TGTGCCAGCAGCGCCTGGACGGGCTCCTACGAGCAGTACTTC. This sequence encodes CASSAWTGSYEQYF.

The chain employs TRBV2 and TRBJ1-2; a weak D match, TRBD1 (5 bases). CDR1 and CDR2 (germline): SNHLY, FYNNEI. V shed 1 base and J shed 2 bases, with 11 bases lying between them. This CDR3 contains 15 residues. The CDR3 sequence: CASSEVEGLNYGYTF. The CDR3 nucleotides are TGTGCCAGCAGTGAAGTGGAGGGACTAAACTATGGCTACACCTTC.

This clone appeared a few times. The chain combines TRBV5-4 with TRBJ2-1; 8 bases match TRBD2. With V trimmed by 2 bases and J by 3 bases, 7 bases remained unmatched. The germline CDR1 and CDR2 sequences are SGHNT and YYREEE (reference sequence). The CDR3 spans 16 residues. CDR3 residues: CASSLQGLGDYNEQFF. CDR3 coding DNA: TGTGCCAGCAGCTTACAGGGACTAGGAGACTACAATGAGCAGTTCTTC.

The chain employs TRBV5-6 and TRBJ2-7; tentatively, D is TRBD2 (5 bases). This CDR3 is 14 amino acids long. Germline assignment: CDR1 SGHDT and CDR2 YYEEEE. The V and J ends lost 4 bases and 3 bases respectively, with 14 bases between them. The chain's CDR3 is CASSQDGIFYEQYF. Here the CDR3 DNA reads TGTGCCAGCAGCCAGGACGGGATATTCTACGAGCAGTACTTC.

This clone has just one count. The chain links TRBV29-1 to TRBJ2-1; no definite D call. The CDR3 is made up of 13 amino acids. V lost 6 bases and J 10 bases, leaving 19 bases between the germline ends. From germline, CDR1 is SQVTM and CDR2 ANQGSEA. The CDR3 coding sequence is TGCAGCGTCATGAAGGCTGACCTAAGGGAGCAGTTCTTC. As protein: CSVMKADLREQFF.

The gene calls are TRBV5-4 and TRBJ1-2; 9 nucleotides align to TRBD1. The junction had 9 bases not matched to a gene; V was cut back by 2 bases and J by 4 bases. Germline CDR1 SGHNT, CDR2 YYREEE (reference sequence). The CDR3 runs 16 residues. The CDR3 DNA is TGTGCCAGCAGCTTCCCGGACAGGGGACGGGTCTATGGCTACACCTTC. Translating gives CASSFPDRGRVYGYTF.

This rearrangement joins TRBV2 to TRBJ2-3; 9 bases map to TRBD2. The CDR3 has 13 amino acids. Looked up from germline, CDR1 is SNHLY and CDR2 is FYNNEI. V was pared by 3 bases and J by 9 bases, with 4 bases of the junction left unmatched. For the CDR3, the DNA is TGTGCCAGCAGTGATCTCGCGGGGGGGACGCAGTATTTT. It translates to CASSDLAGGTQYF.

J is TRBJ2-7 and V is TRBV6-4, with 8 bases identical to TRBD2. J was trimmed by 10 bases and V by 0 bases; bases with no gene match: 5. Germline V lookup: CDR1 MRHNA, CDR2 SNTAGT. The CDR3 totals 13 residues. The CDR3 coding sequence is TGTGCCAGCAGTGACTCGCCGGGAGGGTACCAGTACTTC. As protein: CASSDSPGGYQYF.

The chain employs TRBV5-6 and TRBJ1-6, with D possibly being TRBD1 (5 bases). The CDR3 runs 17 residues. In germline, CDR1 is SGHDT, CDR2 YYEEEE. The V end was cut by 1 base, the J end by 4 bases, with 15 bases between. This chain's CDR3 is CASSLNFWGIYNSPLHF. DNA of the CDR3: TGTGCCAGCAGCTTGAATTTCTGGGGGATTTATAATTCACCCCTCCACTTT.

The chain uses TRBV2 and TRBJ2-7; 7 positions agree with TRBD1. The CDR3 loop spans 14 amino acids. V lost 6 bases to trimming and J lost 2 bases; unmatched junction nucleotides: 7. Germline CDR1 reads SNHLY; CDR2 reads FYNNEI. DNA for the CDR3: TGTGCCAGCAGCGCAGACAGGGCCCCCTACGAGCAGTACTTC. Its translation: CASSADRAPYEQYF.

This chain joins TRBV7-9 and TRBJ2-1; D might be TRBD1 or TRBD2, each matching 7 bases. V lost 1 base and J lost 2, with 15 bases in between. Germline CDR1 SEHNR, CDR2 FQNEAQ (reference sequence). This CDR3 region has 17 residues. CDR3 sequence: CASSLDRGRETYNEQFF. The CDR3 region has the DNA TGTGCCAGCAGCTTAGATAGGGGGCGGGAGACCTACAATGAGCAGTTCTTC.

CDR3 residues: CASSPNEGKPYEQYF. For the CDR3, the DNA is TGTGCCAGCAGCCCCAACGAGGGGAAACCCTACGAGCAGTACTTC. The chain links TRBV7-9 to TRBJ2-7; D is perhaps TRBD1 or TRBD2 (5 bases each). Looked up from germline, CDR1 is SEHNR and CDR2 is FQNEAQ (reference sequence). The CDR3 extends over 15 amino acids. Trimming took off 5 bases at V and 2 bases at J, with 16 bases between the two ends.

The V and J genes are TRBV10-3 and TRBJ2-3; a weak D match, TRBD2 (6 bases). V was trimmed by 5 bases and J by 4 bases, leaving 19 bases between them. The CDR3 has 16 residues. Germline V gene lookup returns CDR1 ENHRY and CDR2 SYGVKD. This CDR3 reads CAISTLTRRGPDTQYF. The CDR3 DNA sequence: TGTGCCATCAGTACCTTGACTAGGAGGGGCCCAGATACGCAGTATTTT.

Remarks on this clone: Within the sample, other DNA sequences also encode this same CDR3. The V call is TRBV7-9, the J call TRBJ2-1; no definite D call. The CDR3 is made up of 12 amino acids. The ends were cut back, 0 bases at V and 6 bases at J, with 3 bases in the middle. The germline gives CDR1 SEHNR, CDR2 FQNEAQ (reference sequence). The CDR3 DNA reads TGTGCCAGCAGCTTAGCGCGCAATGAGCAGTTCTTC. This codes for CASSLARNEQFF.

This clone has just one count. The genes are TRBV29-1 and TRBJ1-2; D call uncertain. This CDR3 is built from 12 residues. V was clipped by 7 bases and J by 1 base, with 10 bases between them. The V gene's germline CDR1 is SQVTM and CDR2 ANQGSEA. As DNA, the CDR3 is TGCAGCGCCAGGACTGTTAACTATGGCTACACCTTC. Translating it yields CSARTVNYGYTF.

Comments on this clone: Other nucleotide sequences in the sample specify the same CDR3. The V call is TRBV5-1, the J call TRBJ2-1; D may match TRBD1 or TRBD2 (6 bases each). The V gene's germline CDR1 is SGHRS and CDR2 YFSETQ. The CDR3 has 15 amino acids. The V end lost 0 bases, the J end lost 3 bases, and 10 bases lay between the germline ends. The CDR3 bases are TGCGCCAGCAGCTTGGCCGGGGGCCTCTACAATGAGCAGTTCTTC. Its translation: CASSLAGGLYNEQFF.

As for this clone: Within the sample, other DNA sequences also encode this same CDR3. The V call is TRBV11-2, the J call TRBJ2-7, with 8 bases matching TRBD1. Germline V gene data show CDR1 as SGHAT and CDR2 as FQNNGV. V was pared by 3 bases and J by 2 bases, with 3 bases of the junction left unmatched. This CDR3 is 14 amino acids long. CDR3 sequence: CASSLVTGAYEQYF. The CDR3 region has the DNA TGTGCCAGCAGCTTGGTGACAGGGGCCTACGAGCAGTACTTC.

This chain uses TRBV7-9 with TRBJ2-3; D unresolved. In germline, CDR1 is SEHNR, CDR2 FQNEAQ (reference sequence). CDR3 size: 15 residues. V dropped 7 bases and J dropped 7 bases, with 21 bases sitting between them. In DNA form, the CDR3 reads TGTGCCAGCACCCCACAATCTAGAGGAGCTTATACGCAGTATTTT. Translated, it gives CASTPQSRGAYTQYF.

A remark on this clone: Other DNA sequences in this sample translate to the same CDR3. The gene calls are TRBV28 and TRBJ1-1; D uncertain. The V gene lost 3 bases and the J gene lost 2 bases, with 7 bases spanning the gap. CDR1 is MDHEN, CDR2 SYDVKM, per germline. The CDR3 runs to 13 residues. CDR3 amino acids: CASSFRGNTEAFF. DNA for the CDR3: TGTGCCAGCAGTTTTCGGGGAAACACTGAAGCTTTCTTT.